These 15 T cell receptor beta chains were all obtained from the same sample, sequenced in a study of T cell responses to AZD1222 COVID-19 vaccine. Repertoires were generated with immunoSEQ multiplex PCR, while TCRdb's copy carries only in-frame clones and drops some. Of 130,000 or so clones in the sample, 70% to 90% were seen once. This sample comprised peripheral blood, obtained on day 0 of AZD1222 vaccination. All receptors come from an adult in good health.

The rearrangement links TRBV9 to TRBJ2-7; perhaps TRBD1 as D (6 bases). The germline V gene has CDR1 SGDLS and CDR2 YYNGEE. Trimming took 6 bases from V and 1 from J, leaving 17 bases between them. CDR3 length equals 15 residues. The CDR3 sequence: CASNSGGSKSYEQYF. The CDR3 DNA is TGTGCCAGCAACTCTGGGGGCAGTAAGTCCTACGAGCAGTACTTC.

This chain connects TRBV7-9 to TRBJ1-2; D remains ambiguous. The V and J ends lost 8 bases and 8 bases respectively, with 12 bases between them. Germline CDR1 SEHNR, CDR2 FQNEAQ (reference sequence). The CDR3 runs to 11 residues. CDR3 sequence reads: CASREGGGYTF. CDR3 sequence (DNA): TGTGCCAGCCGGGAGGGCGGCGGCTACACCTTC.

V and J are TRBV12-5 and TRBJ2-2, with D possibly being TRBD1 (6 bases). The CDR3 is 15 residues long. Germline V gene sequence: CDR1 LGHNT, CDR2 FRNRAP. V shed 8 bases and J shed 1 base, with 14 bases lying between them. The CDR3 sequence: CASRSQGLNTGELFF. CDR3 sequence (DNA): TGTGCTAGTAGATCCCAGGGGCTGAACACCGGGGAGCTGTTTTTT. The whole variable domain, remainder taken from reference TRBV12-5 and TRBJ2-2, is DARVTQTPRHKVTEMGQEVTMRCQPILGHNTVFWYRQTMMQGLELLAYFRNRAPLDDSGMPKDRFSAEMPDATLATLKIQPSEPRDSAVYFCASRSQGLNTGELFFGEGSRLTVL.

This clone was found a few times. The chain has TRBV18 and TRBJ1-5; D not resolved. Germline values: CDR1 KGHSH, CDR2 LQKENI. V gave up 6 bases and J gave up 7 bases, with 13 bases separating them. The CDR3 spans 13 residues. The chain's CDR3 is CASSDGVYQPQHF. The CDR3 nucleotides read TGTGCCAGCTCCGATGGAGTCTACCAGCCCCAGCATTTT.

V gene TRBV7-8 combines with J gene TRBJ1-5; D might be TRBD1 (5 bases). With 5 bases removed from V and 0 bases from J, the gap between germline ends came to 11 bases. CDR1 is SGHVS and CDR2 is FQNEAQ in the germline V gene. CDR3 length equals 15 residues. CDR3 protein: CASSEDSPSNQPQHF. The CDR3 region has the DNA TGTGCCAGCAGCGAAGACAGCCCTAGCAATCAGCCCCAGCATTTT.

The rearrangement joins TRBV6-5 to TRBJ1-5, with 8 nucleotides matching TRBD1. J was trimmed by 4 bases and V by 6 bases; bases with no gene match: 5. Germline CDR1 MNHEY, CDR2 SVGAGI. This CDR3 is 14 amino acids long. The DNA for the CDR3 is TGTGCCAGCAGCATCACAGGGGGAAATCAGCCCCAGCATTTT. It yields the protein CASSITGGNQPQHF.

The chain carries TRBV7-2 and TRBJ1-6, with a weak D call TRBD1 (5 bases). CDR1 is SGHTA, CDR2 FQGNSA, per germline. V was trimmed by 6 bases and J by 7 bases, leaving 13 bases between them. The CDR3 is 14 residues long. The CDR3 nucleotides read TGTGCCAGCAGGGTAGGGGTCGTGAATTCACCCCTCCACTTT. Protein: CASRVGVVNSPLHF.

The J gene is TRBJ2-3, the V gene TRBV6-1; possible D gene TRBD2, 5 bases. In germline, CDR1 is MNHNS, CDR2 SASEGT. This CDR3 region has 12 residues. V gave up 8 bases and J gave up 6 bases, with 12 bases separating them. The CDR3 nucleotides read TGTGCCAGCTCTCACCGAGGGGATACGCAGTATTTT. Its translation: CASSHRGDTQYF.

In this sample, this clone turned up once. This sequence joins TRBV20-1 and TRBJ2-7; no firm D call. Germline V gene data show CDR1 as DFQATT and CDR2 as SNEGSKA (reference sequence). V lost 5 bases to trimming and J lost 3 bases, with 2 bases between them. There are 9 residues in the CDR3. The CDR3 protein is CSAGYEQYF. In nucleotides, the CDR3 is TGCAGTGCTGGCTACGAGCAGTACTTC.

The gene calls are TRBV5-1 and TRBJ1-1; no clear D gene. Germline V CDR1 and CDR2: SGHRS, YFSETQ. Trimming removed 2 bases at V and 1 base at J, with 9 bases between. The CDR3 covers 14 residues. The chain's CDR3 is CASSLPPPNTEAFF. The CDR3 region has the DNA TGCGCCAGCAGCTTACCGCCGCCGAACACTGAAGCTTTCTTT. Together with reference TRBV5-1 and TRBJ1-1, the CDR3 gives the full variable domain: KAGVTQTPRYLIKTRGQQVTLSCSPISGHRSVSWYQQTPGQGLQFLFEYFSETQRNKGNFPGRFSGRQFSNSRSEMNVSTLELGDSALYLCASSLPPPNTEAFFGQGTRLTVV.

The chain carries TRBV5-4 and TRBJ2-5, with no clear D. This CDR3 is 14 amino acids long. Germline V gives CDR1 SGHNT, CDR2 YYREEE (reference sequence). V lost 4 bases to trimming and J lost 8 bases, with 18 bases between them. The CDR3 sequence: CASSALVNPGTQYF. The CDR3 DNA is TGTGCCAGCAGCGCTCTAGTAAACCCGGGCACCCAGTACTTC.

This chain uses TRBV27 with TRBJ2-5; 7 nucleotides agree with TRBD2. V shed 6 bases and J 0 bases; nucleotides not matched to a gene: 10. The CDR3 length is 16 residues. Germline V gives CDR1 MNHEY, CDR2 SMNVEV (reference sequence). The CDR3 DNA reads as TGTGCCAGCAGCCCCTCGTCAGCGGGGTACCAAGAGACCCAGTACTTC. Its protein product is CASSPSSAGYQETQYF.

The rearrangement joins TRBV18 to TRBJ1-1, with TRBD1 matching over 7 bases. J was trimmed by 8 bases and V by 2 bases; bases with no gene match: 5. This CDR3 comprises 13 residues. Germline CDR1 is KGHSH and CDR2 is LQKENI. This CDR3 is CASSPWAGGEAFF. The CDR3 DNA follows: TGTGCCAGCTCACCATGGGCAGGGGGGGAAGCTTTCTTT.

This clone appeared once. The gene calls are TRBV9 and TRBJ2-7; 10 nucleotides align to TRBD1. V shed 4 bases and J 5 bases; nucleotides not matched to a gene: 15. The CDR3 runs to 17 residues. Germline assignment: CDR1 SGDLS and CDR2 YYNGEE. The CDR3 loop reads CASSSSPTGDRGHEQYF. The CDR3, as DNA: TGTGCCAGCAGCTCCTCCCCGACCGGGGACAGGGGCCACGAGCAGTACTTC.

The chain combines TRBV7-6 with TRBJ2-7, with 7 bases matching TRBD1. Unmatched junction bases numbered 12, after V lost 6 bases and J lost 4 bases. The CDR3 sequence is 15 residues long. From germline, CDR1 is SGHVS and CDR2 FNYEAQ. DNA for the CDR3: TGTGCCAGCAGTACCCGGGACAGAGGAATTTACGAGCAGTACTTC. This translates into CASSTRDRGIYEQYF.